This TCR beta chain was captured by sequencing in a study of T-cell memory formation after mild COVID-19. Study as a whole: Each donor largely had its own TCR clusters.

TCRdb reanalysed the 5' RACE reads using MiXCR and keeps one entry per CDR3 protein. The data show around 150,000 distinct CDR3 sequences, about 14% seen once. Per the germline V gene, CDR1 is DFQATT and CDR2 is SNEGSKA (reference sequence). The CDR3 is 16 amino acids. Germline trimming cut 0 bases from V and 5 bases from J; bases unmatched to any gene: 4. The TCR originated in an adult woman who had mild COVID-19 (a few samples of this study predate the infection). Cell type and time point are not known. The chain is built from TRBV20-1 and TRBJ2-7, with TRBD2 matching over 16 bases. The source material was PBMCs or a T cell subset sorted from them (not recorded which). CDR3 DNA sequence: TGCAGTGCTAGAGAGGGGACTAGCGGGAGGGCCAACGAGCAGTACTTC. This translates into CSAREGTSGRANEQYF.